Listed below are T cell receptor beta chains from one sample, sequenced in a study of shared clonotypes between healthy human individuals. Sequencing was performed with immunoSEQ multiplex PCR; in TCRdb, only in-frame clones are kept and a portion is missing. The table has about 2,500,000 clones, around nine tenths seen once. Material: naive CD4+ T cells sorted from blood. The source of these receptors is a man between 18 and 35 years old in good health. Both conserved end residues are part of each CDR3. D genes are given only for firm matches. Expanded clones get a size class; other rows say once, few or many, or leave the size out.

v_call,j_call,clone_size,d_call,cdr3_nt,cdr3_aa
TRBV4-1,TRBJ1-3,.,.,TGCGCCAGCAGCCAAGATATAGGACGCTCTGGAAACACCATATATTTT,CASSQDIGRSGNTIYF
TRBV15,TRBJ1-2,few,.,TGTGCCACCAGCAGCACAGGCAACTATGGCTACACCTTC,CATSSTGNYGYTF
TRBV29-1,TRBJ1-1,.,.,TGCAGCGTTGAACGCAGGGGTATTACGAACACTGAAGCTTTCTTT,CSVERRGITNTEAFF
TRBV6-5,TRBJ2-7,.,TRBD2,TGTGCCAGCAGTGGTAGCGGGGCGGTTTTCGAGCAGTACTTC,CASSGSGAVFEQYF
TRBV7-2,TRBJ2-1,.,TRBD1,TGTGCCAGCAGCTCGGACAGGGGCTCCTACAATGAGCAGTTCTTC,CASSSDRGSYNEQFF
TRBV6-5,TRBJ1-5,.,.,TGTGCCAGCAGAGACCGTAGCAATCAGCCCCAGCATTTT,CASRDRSNQPQHF
TRBV11-2,TRBJ2-5,once,.,TGTGCCAGCAGCTCCTCCTTCGACCAGTACTTC,CASSSSFDQYF
TRBV28,TRBJ2-1,.,.,TGTGCCAGCAGTTCTCGGGGCATTCGGGGCGATGAGCAGTTCTTC,CASSSRGIRGDEQFF
TRBV2,TRBJ2-5,.,.,TGTGCCAGCACCCCTTTGACACTCCAAGAGACCCAGTACTTC,CASTPLTLQETQYF
TRBV6-1,TRBJ2-7,.,.,TGTGCCAGCAGTTGGGGGGCCCAAAGCGAGCAGTACTTC,CASSWGAQSEQYF
TRBV7-2,TRBJ2-7,.,.,TGTGCCAGCAGCTCCGGGCCGGCAGGCCCTACCGTCTACGAGCAGTACTTC,CASSSGPAGPTVYEQYF
TRBV5-1,TRBJ2-3,.,.,TGCGCCAGCAGCACCTCCCCGGGCGCAGATACGCAGTATTTT,CASSTSPGADTQYF
TRBV6-5,TRBJ2-5,once,.,TGTGCCAGCAGCCCTGCTTGGCAGGGAGGACAGTACTTC,CASSPAWQGGQYF
TRBV2,TRBJ2-3,.,TRBD2,TGTGCCAGCCTTAGCGGGGTGGGAGATACGCAGTATTTT,CASLSGVGDTQYF
TRBV30,TRBJ1-1,.,.,TGTGTTATAATGGGGCAGGGCTTGCTTCCCTCGAACACTGAAGCTTTCTTT,CVIMGQGLLPSNTEAFF
TRBV7-5,TRBJ2-7,.,.,TGTGCCAGAAGCCCGGGACTAGCGGGAGGCCTCCCGAGGGACGAGCAGTACTTC,CARSPGLAGGLPRDEQYF
TRBV9,TRBJ2-1,.,.,TGTGCCAGCAGCCCGCTAAGCCAGGGAGGAAGGAATGAGCAGTTCTTC,CASSPLSQGGRNEQFF
TRBV18,TRBJ1-1,few,.,TGTGCCAGCTCACCGAAGGGGGGCACTGAAGCTTTCTTT,CASSPKGGTEAFF
TRBV7-8,TRBJ2-1,.,TRBD2,TGTGCCAGCAGCTTAGCTGGTCTAGCGGGGGGGCAAGGGCAGTTCTTC,CASSLAGLAGGQGQFF
TRBV6-1,TRBJ1-2,.,TRBD1,TGTGCCAGCAGTGAAGGACAGGGCCCCACCCTCTATGGCTACACCTTC,CASSEGQGPTLYGYTF
TRBV10-3,TRBJ2-5,once,.,TGTGCCATCAGTGGTGCTAGCCGGGGACAAGAGACCCAGTACTTC,CAISGASRGQETQYF
TRBV4-3,TRBJ2-7,.,.,TGCGCCAGCAGCCAAGATATAACGGGAGTGGCGTACGAGCAGTACTTC,CASSQDITGVAYEQYF
TRBV4-1,TRBJ1-6,.,.,TGCGCCAGCAGCCAAGATCTCGCCGGTCTCGGGAATTCACCCCTCCACTTT,CASSQDLAGLGNSPLHF
TRBV6-1,TRBJ1-5,.,.,TGTGCCAGCACCCAGGACGGAGGACATCAGCCCCAGCATTTT,CASTQDGGHQPQHF
TRBV5-6,TRBJ1-3,.,.,TGTGCCAGCAGCCCTGTGGGTTTGGTTGGAAACACCATATATTTT,CASSPVGLVGNTIYF
TRBV29-1,TRBJ2-7,once,.,TGCAGCGTTGAGGGGTTTCTCAACGAGCAGTACTTC,CSVEGFLNEQYF
TRBV7-9,TRBJ1-1,.,TRBD1,TGTGCCAGCAGCTTTACAGGGGGCCTCACTGAAGCTTTCTTT,CASSFTGGLTEAFF
TRBV4-3,TRBJ2-3,.,TRBD2,TGCGCCAGCAGCAGACTAGCGGGAGGGTACTCAGATACGCAGTATTTT,CASSRLAGGYSDTQYF
TRBV5-1,TRBJ2-5,once,.,TGCGCCAGCAGCTTGGCTGGCCAAGGAGAGACCCAGTACTTC,CASSLAGQGETQYF
TRBV27,TRBJ1-3,once,.,TGTGCCAGCACCGAGGACGGGGGTGGAAACACCATATATTTT,CASTEDGGGNTIYF
TRBV6-4,TRBJ2-1,.,TRBD1,TGTGCCAGCAGTGCGGACAGGTTGGTCTACAATGAGCAGTTCTTC,CASSADRLVYNEQFF
TRBV30,TRBJ2-7,.,.,TGTGCCTGGAGGGCCGGGCCCGGCGTGTCCGAGCAGTACTTC,CAWRAGPGVSEQYF
TRBV10-1,TRBJ2-3,.,.,TGCGCCAGCAGTAGGCAGGGGCGAGGCACAGATACGCAGTATTTT,CASSRQGRGTDTQYF
TRBV19,TRBJ1-5,.,.,TGTGCCAGTAGTTTCCAGGGGCGGGCTAGCAATCAGCCCCAGCATTTT,CASSFQGRASNQPQHF
TRBV5-4,TRBJ2-7,.,TRBD1,TGTGCCAGCAGTACAGACAGGGGAACCCTCTACGAGCAGTACTTC,CASSTDRGTLYEQYF
TRBV2,TRBJ2-5,.,TRBD2,TGTGCCAGCAGGGGTAGCGGGGAAGAGACCCAGTACTTC,CASRGSGEETQYF
TRBV11-2,TRBJ2-7,.,TRBD2,TGTGCCAGCAGCTTTGGTATAGCGGGAGGTACCTACGAGCAGTACTTC,CASSFGIAGGTYEQYF
TRBV7-9,TRBJ1-1,.,.,TGTGCCAGCAGCTTACAGTCCACTGAAGCTTTCTTT,CASSLQSTEAFF
TRBV6-1,TRBJ2-4,.,.,TGTGCCAGCAGTGATTGGGGGATAGCCAAAAACATTCAGTACTTC,CASSDWGIAKNIQYF
TRBV14,TRBJ1-1,.,.,TGTGCCAGCAGCCAGACCTGGGACGGGGCTGAAGCTTTCTTT,CASSQTWDGAEAFF
TRBV4-2,TRBJ2-3,.,TRBD1,TGTGCCAGCAGCCAGCCGACAGGGGAATCGCGGCAGTATTTT,CASSQPTGESRQYF
TRBV6-5,TRBJ1-2,.,.,TGTGCCAGCAGTAGTCACCAGGGAAACTATGGCTACACCTTC,CASSSHQGNYGYTF
TRBV6-1,TRBJ2-7,.,.,TGTGCCAGCAGTGCCGGGACGGTCGTGCAGTACTTC,CASSAGTVVQYF
TRBV6-1,TRBJ2-4,.,.,TGTGCCAGCATTACACTAGGGGTGGCCAAAAACATTCAGTACTTC,CASITLGVAKNIQYF
TRBV25-1,TRBJ2-1,.,.,TGTGCCAGCGGAAGTACGTATGAGCAGTTCTTC,CASGSTYEQFF
TRBV6-5,TRBJ2-7,.,TRBD1,TGTGCCAGCAGTTACAAGGGACAGGGTCCCTACGAGCAGTACTTC,CASSYKGQGPYEQYF
TRBV10-3,TRBJ2-2,.,.,TGTGCCATCAGTGAGGAGGGGAACGGGGAGCTGTTTTTT,CAISEEGNGELFF
TRBV5-1,TRBJ2-5,.,TRBD2,TGCGCCAGCAGCTTGAGGTGCCCCGCTAGCGGGGGTTTCTCCCAAGAGACCCAGTACTTC,CASSLRCPASGGFSQETQYF
TRBV7-8,TRBJ2-3,.,TRBD2,TGTGCCAGCAGCTTAACGGGGAGGGTGGCAGATACGCAGTATTTT,CASSLTGRVADTQYF
TRBV6-6,TRBJ1-1,.,TRBD1,TGTGCCAGCAGCCCACTACAACAGGGGGCTATAGTGGCTTTCTTT,CASSPLQQGAIVAFF
TRBV6-5,TRBJ2-7,.,TRBD1,TGTGCCAGCAGTTACTCGAATCGCGTGGGGACAGTATTGTACTTC,CASSYSNRVGTVLYF
TRBV19,TRBJ1-5,.,TRBD1,TGTGCCGGAGGAAGGACAGGGAACCAGCCCCAGCATTTT,CAGGRTGNQPQHF
TRBV4-2,TRBJ2-1,.,TRBD2,TGTGCCAGCAGCCAAGAAGGGACTAGCGGGCCCAGCTCCTACAATGAGCAGTTCTTC,CASSQEGTSGPSSYNEQFF
TRBV7-9,TRBJ2-1,.,TRBD1,TGTGCCAGCAGCTTAGTCGGGACAGGGCTCGATGAGCAGTTCTTC,CASSLVGTGLDEQFF
TRBV9,TRBJ1-3,.,TRBD1,TGTGCCAGCAGCCCCCGAGATCAACAGGGGACTGGAAACACCATATATTTT,CASSPRDQQGTGNTIYF